The 9 T cell receptor beta chains below come from one sample, sequenced in a study of read filtering for tumor transcriptome and immune sequencing. Molecular barcoded adaptors covering alpha/delta and beta/gamma chains were used on approximately 440 ng RNA. Using its own MiXCR run on the reads, TCRdb lists one record per CDR3 protein. The table has about 58,000 distinct CDR3 sequences, around 12% seen once. The specimen sequenced was a population of CD138-negative cells sorted from bone marrow. These receptors were obtained from a donor at least 40 years old with multiple myeloma.

This clonotype was seen ten or more times. The chain is built from TRBV5-1 and TRBJ2-1; D call uncertain. The CDR3 loop spans 13 amino acids. The V gene lost 5 bases and the J gene lost 3 bases, with 9 bases spanning the gap. The germline CDR1 and CDR2 sequences are SGHRS and YFSETQ. DNA for the CDR3: TGCGCCAGCAGGGAGACGGTCTACAATGAGCAGTTCTTC. Protein sequence: CASRETVYNEQFF.

This clonotype was observed a handful of times. This may be a read error: a much more frequent sequence differs by one nucleotide. The chain couples TRBV5-1 to TRBJ2-2; 9 positions agree with TRBD1. J gave up 7 bases and V 7 bases, and 11 bases lay outside the gene matches. CDR3 size: 15 residues. Germline CDR1 and CDR2: SGHRS and YFSETQ. CDR3 nucleotide sequence: TGCGCCAGCGGCGGAGGACAGGGGAGGATCGGGGAGCTGTTTTTT. Its protein is CASGGGQGRIGELFF.

This clonotype was recorded at least ten times. The chain recombines TRBV7-3 with TRBJ1-5, with D possibly matching TRBD1 (5 bases). Trimming removed 1 base from V and 7 bases from J, with 14 bases in between. CDR3 length: 15 amino acids. Germline values: CDR1 SGHTA, CDR2 FQGTGA. The CDR3 here is CASSLSSQGSQPQHF. The CDR3, as DNA: TGTGCCAGCAGCTTAAGTAGCCAGGGATCCCAGCCCCAGCATTTT. The full variable domain, in which reference TRBV7-3 and TRBJ1-5 provide the parts outside the CDR3, is GAGVSQTPSNKVTEKGKYVELRCDPISGHTALYWYRQSLGQGPEFLIYFQGTGAADDSGLPNDRFFAVRPEGSVSTLKIQRTERGDSAVYLCASSLSSQGSQPQHFGDGTRLSIL.

The count of this clonotype is one. One base away lies a much larger clone, so this may be a sequencing read error. Since no conserved phenylalanine or tryptophan closes the CDR3, a read error is the likely cause. This chain uses TRBV7-9 with TRBJ1-6; a possible D gene is TRBD1 (6 bases). The CDR3 spans 13 residues. Germline lookup yields CDR1 SEHNR and CDR2 FQNEAQ (reference sequence). V was cut by 1 base and J by 8 bases, with 6 bases left in between. The chain's CDR3 is CASSLDRDSPLHL. The DNA for the CDR3 is TGTGCCAGCAGCTTAGACAGGGATTCACCCCTCCACCTT.

This clonotype was observed many times. The rearrangement links TRBV28 to TRBJ2-7; D not certain. In germline, CDR1 is MDHEN, CDR2 SYDVKM. The CDR3 totals 11 residues. Trimming pared 1 base from V and 7 bases from J, leaving 5 bases between. CDR3 protein: CASSLSWEQYF. CDR3 sequence (DNA): TGTGCCAGCAGTTTATCTTGGGAGCAGTACTTC. Combining the CDR3 with reference TRBV28 and TRBJ2-7 gives the whole variable domain DVKVTQSSRYLVKRTGEKVFLECVQDMDHENMFWYRQDPGLGLRLIYFSYDVKMKEKGDIPEGYSVSREKKERFSLILESASTNQTSMYLCASSLSWEQYFGPGTRLTVT.

This clonotype turned up a few times. The rearrangement joins TRBV4-1 to TRBJ1-5, with 9 bases identical to TRBD1. Germline lookup yields CDR1 MGHRA and CDR2 YSYEKL. Germline trimming cut 4 bases from V and 4 bases from J; bases unmatched to any gene: 11. The length of the CDR3 is 17 residues. The CDR3 DNA is TGCGCCAGCAGCCTAATGGACAGGGGAGGAGGGAATCAGCCCCAGCATTTT. Its translation is CASSLMDRGGGNQPQHF.

The sample holds one count of this clonotype. The junction does not match germline at one end; this may be a read error. The chain has TRBV29-1 and TRBJ2-1; 13 nucleotides match TRBD2. Germline lookup yields CDR1 SQVTM and CDR2 ANQGSEA. The CDR3 contains 14 residues. CDR3: CSIARTSGGNGQFF. CDR3 coding DNA: TGCAGCATAGCTCGGACTAGCGGGGGCAATGGGCAGTTCTTC.

This clonotype was seen at least ten times. This chain connects TRBV20-1 to TRBJ1-1, with unresolved D. The CDR3 totals 15 residues. Trimming cost V 2 bases and J 3 bases, with 16 bases left between them. Germline V gives CDR1 DFQATT, CDR2 SNEGSKA (reference sequence). CDR3 residues: CSARSGGGRYTEAFF. CDR3 sequence (DNA): TGCAGTGCTAGAAGCGGAGGAGGGAGGTACACTGAAGCTTTCTTT.

This clonotype was seen repeatedly, ten times or more. The chain links TRBV5-4 to TRBJ2-1; D perhaps matches TRBD1 (5 bases). Deletions cut 5 bases from V and 3 bases from J, with 9 bases between. From germline, CDR1 is SGHNT and CDR2 YYREEE (reference sequence). There are 13 residues in the CDR3. CDR3 DNA sequence: TGTGCCAGCAGATTAGACAGCTACAATGAGCAGTTCTTC. This translates into CASRLDSYNEQFF.